The rows below give T cell receptor beta chains drawn from one sample of a study of CD4+ T cells in melanoma. The assay was immunoSEQ multiplex PCR, and TCRdb's table has in-frame clones only and misses some. The sample carries around 100,000 clones, 92% recorded once. The sample taken for sequencing was peripheral blood. Receptors were obtained from a human donor with melanoma. The CDR3 runs from the conserved cysteine through the conserved F or W. The D gene is left open where the match is weak. Clone size appears in some rows only: once, few, many, or a class for an expanded clone.

d_call	v_call	clone_size	j_call	cdr3_aa	cdr3_nt
.	TRBV4-2	.	TRBJ2-5	CASSVTARDSQRTQYF	TGTGCCAGCAGCGTTACTGCCCGGGACTCCCAGAGGACCCAGTACTTC
TRBD2	TRBV14	.	TRBJ2-3	CASSYLLGGSTDTQYF	TGTGCCAGCAGCTACCTTCTGGGAGGGAGCACAGATACGCAGTATTTT
TRBD1	TRBV30	.	TRBJ1-4	CAWSLRTGSTGTTNEKLFF	TGTGCCTGGAGCCTAAGGACAGGGTCAACCGGGACAACTAATGAAAAACTGTTTTTT
.	TRBV4-3	.	TRBJ2-5	CASSQTPTGEETQYF	TGCGCCAGCAGCCAAACCCCGACAGGCGAGGAGACCCAGTACTTC
.	TRBV6-1	.	TRBJ1-5	CASSERTVRGSPQHF	TGTGCCAGCAGTGAGCGTACAGTCCGCGGTTCGCCCCAGCATTTT
.	TRBV30	.	TRBJ2-7	CACRTGTAAYEQYF	TGTGCCTGTAGGACCGGGACCGCGGCCTACGAGCAGTACTTC
TRBD1	TRBV11-2	.	TRBJ1-2	CASSWDREKGGYTF	TGTGCCAGCAGCTGGGACAGGGAGAAGGGTGGCTACACCTTC
.	TRBV4-3	.	TRBJ1-1	CASSQDSPNTEAFF	TGCGCCAGCAGCCAAGACAGTCCCAACACTGAAGCTTTCTTT
.	TRBV7-3	once	TRBJ2-2	CASSLTWETGELFF	TGTGCCAGCAGCTTAACGTGGGAGACCGGGGAGCTGTTTTTT
.	TRBV9	.	TRBJ1-1	CASSGTVNTEAFF	TGTGCCAGCAGCGGAACGGTGAACACTGAAGCTTTCTTT